The next 7 T cell receptor beta chains were all read from a single sample in a study of T cell changes during pregnancy in multiple sclerosis. Produced via immunoSEQ multiplex PCR; TCRdb's table is partial and in-frame only. The table records 60,000 to 85,000 clones, roughly 94% of them present only once. This sample comprised peripheral blood, obtained in the second trimester of pregnancy. The receptors stem from a female donor in good health, enrolled as a control in a pregnancy study.

This clone is a singleton in its sample. V is TRBV5-6 and J is TRBJ2-3; D not resolved. V was pared by 0 bases and J by 2 bases, with 10 bases between. From germline, CDR1 is SGHDT and CDR2 YYEEEE. This CDR3 comprises 15 residues. CDR3 amino acids: CASSLAGTITDTQYF. In nucleotides, the CDR3 is TGTGCCAGCAGCTTGGCGGGTACGATCACAGATACGCAGTATTTT.

The J gene is TRBJ1-1, the V gene TRBV5-6, with 7 bases fitting TRBD1. V shed 4 bases, J shed 0 bases, and the junction held 12 bases outside the gene matches. Germline V CDR1 and CDR2: SGHDT, YYEEEE. The CDR3 spans 17 residues. Here the CDR3 reads CASSLQGLGLLNTEAFF. The CDR3 nucleotides read TGTGCCAGCAGCCTACAGGGGCTAGGACTTCTGAACACTGAAGCTTTCTTT.

J is TRBJ2-1 and V is TRBV7-2, with a possible D match to TRBD1 (6 bases). Germline-derived CDR1 and CDR2 are SGHTA and FQGNSA. With 6 bases removed from V and 4 bases from J, the gap between germline ends came to 22 bases. The CDR3 totals 17 residues. CDR3 amino acids: CASRTGGRDTLYNEQFF. CDR3 in DNA: TGTGCCAGCAGAACTGGGGGAAGGGACACCCTTTACAATGAGCAGTTCTTC. The entire variable domain, with the rest obtained from reference TRBV7-2 and TRBJ2-1, is as follows: GAGVSQSPSNKVTEKGKDVELRCDPISGHTALYWYRQSLGQGLEFLIYFQGNSAPDKSGLPSDRFSAERTGGSVSTLTIQRTQQEDSAVYLCASRTGGRDTLYNEQFFGPGTRLTVL.

The chain joins TRBV28 to TRBJ2-7; no reliable D call. Trimming removed 7 bases at V and 1 base at J, with 17 bases between. CDR1 MDHEN and CDR2 SYDVKM come from the germline V gene. This CDR3 has 15 residues. The CDR3 protein is CASTPRQANSYEQYF. The CDR3 DNA reads TGTGCCAGCACGCCGCGCCAGGCAAATTCCTACGAGCAGTACTTC.

The chain couples TRBV10-3 to TRBJ2-5; D is ambiguous. The V gene's germline CDR1 is ENHRY and CDR2 SYGVKD. The CDR3 is 14 residues long. Between the trimmed V and J ends, which lost 8 bases and 2 bases, there was a span of 15 bases. This chain's CDR3 is CAISGPTPQETQYF. The CDR3 DNA reads as TGTGCCATCTCCGGTCCTACCCCACAAGAGACCCAGTACTTC.

The V gene is TRBV21-1, the J gene TRBJ2-7; the D segment call TRBD1 is taken from the table without a DNA check. TRBV21-1 is classified as a pseudogene. This CDR3 region has 13 residues. The CDR3, as DNA: TGTGCCAGCAGCCGGACAGGGCGCGACGAGCAGTACTTC. This translates into CASSRTGRDEQYF.

The chain joins TRBV28 to TRBJ1-4; D is undetermined. Germline V CDR1 and CDR2: MDHEN, SYDVKM. V was cut by 2 bases and J by 6 bases, with 4 bases left in between. CDR3 length: 12 amino acids. CDR3 loop: CASSLQDEKLFF. CDR3 sequence (DNA): TGTGCCAGCAGTTTACAGGATGAAAAACTGTTTTTT.